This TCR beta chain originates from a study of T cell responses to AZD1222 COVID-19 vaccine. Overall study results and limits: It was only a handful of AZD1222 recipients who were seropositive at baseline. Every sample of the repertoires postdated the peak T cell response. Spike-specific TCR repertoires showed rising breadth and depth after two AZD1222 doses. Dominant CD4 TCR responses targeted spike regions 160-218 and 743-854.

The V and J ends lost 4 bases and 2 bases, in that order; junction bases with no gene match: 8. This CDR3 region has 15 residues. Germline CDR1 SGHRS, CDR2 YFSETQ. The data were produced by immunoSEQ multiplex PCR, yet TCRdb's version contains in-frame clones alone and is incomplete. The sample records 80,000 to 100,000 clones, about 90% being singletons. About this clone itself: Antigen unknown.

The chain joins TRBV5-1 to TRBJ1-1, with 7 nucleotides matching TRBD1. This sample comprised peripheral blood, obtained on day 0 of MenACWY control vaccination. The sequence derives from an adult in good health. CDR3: CASSESTGSNTEAFF. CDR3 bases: TGCGCCAGCAGCGAGTCGACAGGGAGCAACACTGAAGCTTTCTTT.